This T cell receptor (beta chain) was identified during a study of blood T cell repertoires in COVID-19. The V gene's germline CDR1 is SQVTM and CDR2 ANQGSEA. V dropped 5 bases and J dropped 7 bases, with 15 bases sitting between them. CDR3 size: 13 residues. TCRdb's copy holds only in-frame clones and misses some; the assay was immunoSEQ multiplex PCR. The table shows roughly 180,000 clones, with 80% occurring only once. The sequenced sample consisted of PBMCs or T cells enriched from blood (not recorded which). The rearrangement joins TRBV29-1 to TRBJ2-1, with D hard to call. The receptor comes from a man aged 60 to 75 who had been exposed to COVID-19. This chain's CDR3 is CSVQNYIANEQFF. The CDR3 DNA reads TGCAGCGTTCAAAACTATATTGCTAATGAGCAGTTCTTC.